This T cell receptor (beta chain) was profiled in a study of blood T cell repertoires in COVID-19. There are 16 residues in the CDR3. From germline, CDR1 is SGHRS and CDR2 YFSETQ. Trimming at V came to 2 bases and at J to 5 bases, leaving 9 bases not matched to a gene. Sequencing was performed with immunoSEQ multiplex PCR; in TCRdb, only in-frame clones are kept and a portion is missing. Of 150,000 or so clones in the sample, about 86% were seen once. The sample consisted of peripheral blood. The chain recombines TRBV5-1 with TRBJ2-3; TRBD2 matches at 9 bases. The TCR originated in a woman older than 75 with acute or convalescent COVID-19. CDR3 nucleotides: TGCGCCAGCAGCTTTGTCTCTAGCGGGGCGGAAGATACGCAGTATTTT. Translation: CASSFVSSGAEDTQYF.